The next 4 T cell receptor beta chains were all read from a single sample in a study of chemoradiotherapy in HPV16-positive cancers. TCRdb's copy holds only in-frame clones and misses some; the assay was immunoSEQ multiplex PCR. The table includes over 10,000 clones, roughly nine tenths detected once. The sample in question was blood, obtained from a patient who underwent chemoradiotherapy. These receptors all stem from a human donor with HPV-associated anogenital cancer.

The chain links TRBV7-8 to TRBJ1-3, with 12 nucleotides matching TRBD1. After removal of 6 bases from V and 2 bases from J, the junction contained 11 bases not matched to a gene. The CDR3 contains 18 residues. From germline, CDR1 is SGHVS and CDR2 FQNEAQ. Here the CDR3 DNA reads TGTGCCAGCAGTTCCCGGGACAGGGGGCCGGCAGCTGGAAACACCATATATTTT. Protein product: CASSSRDRGPAAGNTIYF.

The J gene is TRBJ1-6, the V gene TRBV5-8; tentatively, D is TRBD1 (6 bases). The CDR3 is made up of 15 amino acids. Trimming took off 0 bases at V and 10 bases at J, with 14 bases between the two ends. Germline V gene data show CDR1 as SGHTS and CDR2 as YDEGEE. CDR3 DNA: TGTGCCAGCAGCTTGGGAGGGGGTTTGGGCTCACCCCTCCACTTT. This encodes CASSLGGGLGSPLHF.

The J gene is TRBJ2-3, the V gene TRBV29-1; the D gene could be TRBD1 or TRBD2 (5 bases each). This CDR3 is 12 amino acids long. CDR1 is SQVTM and CDR2 is ANQGSEA in the germline V gene. V lost 0 bases and J 6 bases, leaving 7 bases between the germline ends. In DNA, the CDR3 is TGCAGCGTTGAAGAGGGGGACGATACGCAGTATTTT. Its protein product is CSVEEGDDTQYF.

The chain recombines TRBV19 with TRBJ2-7; D gene uncertain. This CDR3 is 16 amino acids long. V was pared by 5 bases and J by 1 base, with 18 bases between. The germline V gene has CDR1 LNHDA and CDR2 SQIVND (reference sequence). CDR3 sequence: CASSPGAPGGSYEQYF. The CDR3 nucleotides read TGTGCCAGTAGTCCCGGTGCACCCGGTGGGTCCTACGAGCAGTACTTC. Full variable domain (rest looked up from reference TRBV19 and TRBJ2-7): DGGITQSPKYLFRKEGQNVTLSCEQNLNHDAMYWYRQDPGQGLRLIYYSQIVNDFQKGDIAEGYSVSREKKESFPLTVTSAQKNPTAFYLCASSPGAPGGSYEQYFGPGTRLTVT.